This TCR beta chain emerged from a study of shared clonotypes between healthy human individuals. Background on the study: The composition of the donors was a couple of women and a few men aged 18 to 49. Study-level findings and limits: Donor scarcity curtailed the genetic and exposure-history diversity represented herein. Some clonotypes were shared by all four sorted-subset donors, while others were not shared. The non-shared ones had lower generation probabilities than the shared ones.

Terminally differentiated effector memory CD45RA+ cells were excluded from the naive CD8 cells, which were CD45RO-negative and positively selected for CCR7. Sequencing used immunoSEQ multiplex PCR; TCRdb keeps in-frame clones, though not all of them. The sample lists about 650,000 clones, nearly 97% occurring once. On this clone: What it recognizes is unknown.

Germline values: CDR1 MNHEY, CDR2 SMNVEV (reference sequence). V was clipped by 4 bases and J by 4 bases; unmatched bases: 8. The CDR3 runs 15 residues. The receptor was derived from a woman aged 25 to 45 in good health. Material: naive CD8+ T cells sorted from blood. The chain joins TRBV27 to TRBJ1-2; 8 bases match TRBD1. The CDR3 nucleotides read TGTGCCAGCAGTTGGGCCGGACAGGGTGGCTATGGCTACACCTTC. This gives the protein CASSWAGQGGYGYTF.